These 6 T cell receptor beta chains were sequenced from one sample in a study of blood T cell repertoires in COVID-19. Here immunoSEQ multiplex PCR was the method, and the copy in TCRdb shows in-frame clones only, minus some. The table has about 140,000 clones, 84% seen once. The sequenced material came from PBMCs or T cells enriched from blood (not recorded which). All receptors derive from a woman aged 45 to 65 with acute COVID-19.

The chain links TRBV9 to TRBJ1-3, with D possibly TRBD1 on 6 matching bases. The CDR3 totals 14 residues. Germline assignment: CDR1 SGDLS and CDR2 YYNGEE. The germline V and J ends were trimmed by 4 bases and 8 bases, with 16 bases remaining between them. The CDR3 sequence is CASSRGGDQYTIYF. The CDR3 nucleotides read TGTGCCAGCAGCCGAGGGGGGGATCAGTACACCATATATTTT.

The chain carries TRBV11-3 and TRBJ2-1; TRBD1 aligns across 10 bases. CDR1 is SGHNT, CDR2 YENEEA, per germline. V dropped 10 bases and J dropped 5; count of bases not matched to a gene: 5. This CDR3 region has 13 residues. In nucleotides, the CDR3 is TGTGCCATCCGACAGGGGGCCCACAATGAGCAGTTCTTC. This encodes CAIRQGAHNEQFF.

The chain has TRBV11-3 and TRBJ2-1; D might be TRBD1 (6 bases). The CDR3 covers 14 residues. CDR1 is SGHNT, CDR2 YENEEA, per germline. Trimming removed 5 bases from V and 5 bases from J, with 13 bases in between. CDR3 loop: CASSLTGTHNEQFF. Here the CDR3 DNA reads TGTGCCAGCAGCCTAACCGGGACACACAATGAGCAGTTCTTC.

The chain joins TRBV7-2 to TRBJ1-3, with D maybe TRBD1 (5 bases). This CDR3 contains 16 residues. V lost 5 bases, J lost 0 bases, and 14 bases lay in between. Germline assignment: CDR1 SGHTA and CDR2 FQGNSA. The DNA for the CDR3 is TGTGCCAGCAGCCCTCAGGGCAGAAGCTCTGGAAACACCATATATTTT. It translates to CASSPQGRSSGNTIYF.

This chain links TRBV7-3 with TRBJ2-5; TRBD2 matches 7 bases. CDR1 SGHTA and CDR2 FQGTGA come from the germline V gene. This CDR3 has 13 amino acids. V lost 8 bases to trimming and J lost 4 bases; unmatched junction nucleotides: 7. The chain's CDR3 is CASSLTSSETQYF. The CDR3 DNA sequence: TGTGCCAGCTCTCTGACTAGCTCAGAGACCCAGTACTTC. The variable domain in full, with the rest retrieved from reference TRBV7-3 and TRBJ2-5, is GAGVSQTPSNKVTEKGKYVELRCDPISGHTALYWYRQSLGQGPEFLIYFQGTGAADDSGLPNDRFFAVRPEGSVSTLKIQRTERGDSAVYLCASSLTSSETQYFGPGTRLLVL.

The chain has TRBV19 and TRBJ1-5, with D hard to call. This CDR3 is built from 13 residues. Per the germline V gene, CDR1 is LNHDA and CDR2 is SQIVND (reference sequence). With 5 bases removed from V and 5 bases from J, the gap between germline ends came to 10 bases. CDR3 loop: CASSRSTDQPQHF. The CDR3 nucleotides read TGTGCCAGTAGTCGGTCTACGGATCAGCCCCAGCATTTT.